This T cell receptor beta chain was observed in a study of blood T cells in healthy people across ages. Study outcomes and limitations: Researchers judged that diversity estimates from one million T cells fell short of true values.

This clonotype was seen more than once but under ten times. Its antigen remains unknown. Sample-barcoded 5' priming and a J-beta primer mix drove a second PCR of about 7 to 11 cycles. MiXCR, run by TCRdb on the 5' RACE reads, gives a single entry per CDR3 protein. The data contain about 780,000 distinct CDR3 sequences, roughly 26% of them singletons. The same sample was also used in a study of T cells of mothers and their children.

The clonotype originates from a boy aged 5-17 years in good health. Sequenced material: blood.

The CDR3 DNA sequence: TGTGCCACCAGTGATCGGACAGGCGCGAACACCGGGGAGCTGTTTTTT. This gives the protein CATSDRTGANTGELFF. The rearrangement joins TRBV24-1 to TRBJ2-2; 7 bases line up with TRBD1. The CDR3 is 16 amino acids. After removal of 3 bases from V and 0 bases from J, the junction contained 3 bases not matched to a gene. Germline V gene lookup returns CDR1 KGHDR and CDR2 SFDVKD.